Included here is one TCR beta chain sequence, with context. This clone was seen just once. There is no known antigen for this receptor. Base qualities were left out, and no much larger clone turns up one base away. Other DNA sequences in this sample translate to the same CDR3. The data originate from a study of OX40 agonist ivuxolimab in advanced cancers. With regard to the full study: The costimulatory receptor OX40 (CD134) was targeted by ivuxolimab, a fully human IgG2 agonistic monoclonal antibody. Of the roughly 51 patients in dose escalation, about 20 had hepatocellular carcinoma, some 15 had melanoma, 9 had renal cell carcinoma and 9 had head and neck cancer. Prior anti-PD-1, anti-PD-L1 or anti-CTLA-4 therapy was permitted, and 30% to 45% of dose-escalation patients had received checkpoint inhibitors. The monotherapy dose-escalation portion (N of about 47 patients) of the phase I ivuxolimab trial is reported in the paper. In the dose-escalation cohort, 82.7% of patients were male, and the mean age was approximately 60 years with a range of roughly 23 to 79. Intravenous ivuxolimab was administered to patients every 2 weeks at six dose levels: 0.01, 0.1, 0.3, 1.5, 3 and 10 mg/kg. The purpose of peripheral TCRbeta sequencing was to test whether ivuxolimab changed TCR sequence diversity and led to clonal T-cell expansion. Partial responses were achieved by three dose-escalation patients, of whom one had hepatocellular carcinoma and two had cutaneous melanoma. The study at large found these results: Low levels of normalized T-cell clonal expansion were also seen in some nonresponding patients. The antigen specificity of the clonally expanded peripheral T cells was not determined. After ivuxolimab, more expanded clones were found on average in CD8+ T cells than in CD4+ T cells. At doses of 0.1 to 3.0 mg/kg, clonal expansion of both CD4+ and CD8+ T cells in blood was seen between baseline and week 6. In the 0.1-3.0 mg/kg groups, partial responders were among the patients with the lowest normalized peripheral clonal expansion, particularly in CD8+ T cells.

For sequencing of the TCRbeta CDR3 region, genomic DNA was extracted from the sorted cells. TCRbeta CDR3 regions were sequenced using the immunoSEQ Assay. Drawn from immuneACCESS, this table holds only the in-frame rearrangements with V and J called that TCRdb kept. Clones are partly lost; checked studies trace under half to an unresolved V gene and leave the rest unexplained. This sample gives about 47,000 clones in total; 87% of them show up just once. The top ten clonotypes cover more than 13% of the sample. For CDR1 and CDR2, the germline V gene (reference sequence) lists DFQATT and SNEGSKA. Inclusive of the bounding cysteine and phenylalanine, the CDR3 is 11 residues long. Only the CDR3 DNA stays, 33 bases, in frame from base 1. V loses 1 base, J loses 8 bases, and the germline ends lie 5 bases apart. The trial excluded patients who had a history of autoimmune disease or were on systemic immunosuppression. Peripheral blood for TCR sequencing was collected from all dose cohorts at baseline, on cycle 4 day 1, and on cycle 7 day 1. Samples were obtained from an open-label, multicenter, first-in-human phase I dose-escalation trial of ivuxolimab. Adults with locally advanced or metastatic head and neck squamous cell, hepatocellular, melanoma or renal cell carcinoma were enrolled in the trial. Before TCR sequencing, CD4+ and CD8+ T cells were separately sorted from peripheral blood.

The TCR comes from an adult with an advanced solid tumor such as melanoma, head and neck, liver or kidney cancer. The specimen comprised CD4+ or CD8+ T cells sorted from blood, sampled in a trial of the OX40 agonist ivuxolimab. Recombination connected TRBV20-1 to TRBJ1-4; a confident D gene designation cannot be given. Here is the DNA: TGCAGTGCTAGAGGAGGCGAAAAACTGTTTTTT. It specifies CSARGGEKLFF.